The clone carrying this T cell receptor beta chain was seen more than once but under ten times. Its specificity is not known. This specimen comes from a study of molecular identifiers for immune sequencing clone quantification. TCRdb ran MiXCR on the PCR reads and lists one entry per CDR3 protein. Here the sample spans tens of thousands of distinct CDR3 sequences, around a quarter being singletons. The trim removed 3 bases at V and 0 bases at J, leaving 2 bases unmatched. Looked up from germline, CDR1 is PRHDT and CDR2 is FYEKMQ (reference sequence). CDR3 length: 15 amino acids. Overall study results and limits: Reports indicate spiked Jurkat TCR RNA from one cell could be found among about 1.1 million naive cells.

This TCR was recovered from a human donor in good health. Some libraries in this study had Jurkat cell RNA spiked in. The rearrangement links TRBV13 to TRBJ2-7; 10 positions match TRBD2. Material for sequencing was naive CD8+ T cells from blood, with Jurkat cell RNA spiked in. Subset specified: FACS-sorted CD8+CD4-CCR7+CD45RA+ naive T cells. In nucleotides, the CDR3 is TGTGCCAGCAGCTTTACTAGCGGGGCCTCCTACGAGCAGTACTTC. It encodes CASSFTSGASYEQYF.